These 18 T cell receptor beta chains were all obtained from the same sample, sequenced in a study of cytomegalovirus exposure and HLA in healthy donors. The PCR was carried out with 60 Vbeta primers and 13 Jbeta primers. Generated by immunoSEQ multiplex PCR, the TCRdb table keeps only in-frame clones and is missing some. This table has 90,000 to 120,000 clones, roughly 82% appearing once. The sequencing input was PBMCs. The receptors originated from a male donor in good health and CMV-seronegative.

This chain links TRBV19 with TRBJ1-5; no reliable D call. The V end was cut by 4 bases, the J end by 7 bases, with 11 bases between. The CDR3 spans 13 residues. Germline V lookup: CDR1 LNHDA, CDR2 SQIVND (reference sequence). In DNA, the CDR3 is TGTGCCAGTAGTACCGAACGCGGGCAGCCCCAGCATTTT. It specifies CASSTERGQPQHF.

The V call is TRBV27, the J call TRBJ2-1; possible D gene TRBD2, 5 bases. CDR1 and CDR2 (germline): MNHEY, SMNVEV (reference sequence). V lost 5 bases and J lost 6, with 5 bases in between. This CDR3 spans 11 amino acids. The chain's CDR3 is CASSRGNEQFF. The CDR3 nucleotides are TGTGCCAGCAGTCGGGGCAATGAGCAGTTCTTC.

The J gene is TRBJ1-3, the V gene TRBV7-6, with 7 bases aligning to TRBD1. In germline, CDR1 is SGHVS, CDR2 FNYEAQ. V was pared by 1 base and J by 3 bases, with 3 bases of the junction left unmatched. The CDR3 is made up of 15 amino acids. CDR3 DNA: TGTGCCAGCAGCTTAGGACAGGGTGGTGGAAACACCATATATTTT. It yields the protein CASSLGQGGGNTIYF.

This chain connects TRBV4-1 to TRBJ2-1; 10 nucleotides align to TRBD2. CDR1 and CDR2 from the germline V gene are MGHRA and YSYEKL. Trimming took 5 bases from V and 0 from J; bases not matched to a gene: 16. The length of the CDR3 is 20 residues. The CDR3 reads CASSDPGLALIRSSYNEQFF. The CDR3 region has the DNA TGCGCCAGCAGCGACCCGGGACTAGCGCTGATTAGGAGCTCCTACAATGAGCAGTTCTTC.

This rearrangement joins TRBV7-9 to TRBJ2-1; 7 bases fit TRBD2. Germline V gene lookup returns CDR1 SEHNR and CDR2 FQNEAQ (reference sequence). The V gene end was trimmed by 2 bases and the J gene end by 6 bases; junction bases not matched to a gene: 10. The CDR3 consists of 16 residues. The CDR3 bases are TGTGCCAGCAGCTTAAGTTGGGGCAGCGGGGCCAATGAGCAGTTCTTC. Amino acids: CASSLSWGSGANEQFF.

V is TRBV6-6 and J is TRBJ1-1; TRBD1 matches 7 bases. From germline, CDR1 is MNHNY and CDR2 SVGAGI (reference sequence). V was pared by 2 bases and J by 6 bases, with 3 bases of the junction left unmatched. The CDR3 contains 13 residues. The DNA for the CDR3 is TGTGCCAGCAGTTACCTAACAGGGGCTGAAGCTTTCTTT. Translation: CASSYLTGAEAFF.

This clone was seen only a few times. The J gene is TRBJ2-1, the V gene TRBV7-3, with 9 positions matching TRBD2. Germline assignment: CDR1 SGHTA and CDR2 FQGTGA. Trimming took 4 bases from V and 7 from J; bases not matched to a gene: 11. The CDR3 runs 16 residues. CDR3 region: CASSSSSGTLINEQFF. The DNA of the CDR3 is TGTGCCAGCAGCTCTTCTAGCGGGACCCTGATTAATGAGCAGTTCTTC. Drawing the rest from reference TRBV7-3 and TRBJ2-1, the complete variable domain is GAGVSQTPSNKVTEKGKYVELRCDPISGHTALYWYRQSLGQGPEFLIYFQGTGAADDSGLPNDRFFAVRPEGSVSTLKIQRTERGDSAVYLCASSSSSGTLINEQFFGPGTRLTVL.

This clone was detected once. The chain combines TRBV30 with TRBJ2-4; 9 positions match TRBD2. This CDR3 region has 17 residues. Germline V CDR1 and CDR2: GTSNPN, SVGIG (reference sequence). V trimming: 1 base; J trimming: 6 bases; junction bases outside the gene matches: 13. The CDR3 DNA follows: TGTGCCTGGAGTGCCAAAGCCCCGGGCGGGGGGGGAAACATTCAGTACTTC. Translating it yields CAWSAKAPGGGGNIQYF.

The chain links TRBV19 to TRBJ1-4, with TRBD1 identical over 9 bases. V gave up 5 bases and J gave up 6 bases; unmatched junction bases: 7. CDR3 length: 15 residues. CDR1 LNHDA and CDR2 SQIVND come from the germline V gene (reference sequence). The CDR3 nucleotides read TGTGCCAGTAGTGGCCAGACAGGGGGGGATGAAAAACTGTTTTTT. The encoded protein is CASSGQTGGDEKLFF.

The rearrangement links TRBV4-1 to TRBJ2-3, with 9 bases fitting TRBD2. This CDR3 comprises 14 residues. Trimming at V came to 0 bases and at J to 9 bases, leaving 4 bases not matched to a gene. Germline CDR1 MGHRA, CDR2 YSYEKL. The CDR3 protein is CASSQDVLAGTQYF. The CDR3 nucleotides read TGCGCCAGCAGCCAAGATGTTCTAGCGGGAACGCAGTATTTT.

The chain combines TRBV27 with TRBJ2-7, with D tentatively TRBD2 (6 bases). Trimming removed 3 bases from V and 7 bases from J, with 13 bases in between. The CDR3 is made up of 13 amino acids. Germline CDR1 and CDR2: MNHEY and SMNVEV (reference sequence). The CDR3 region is CASSFGSPSEQYF. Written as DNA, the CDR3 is TGTGCCAGCAGTTTCGGGAGTCCTTCTGAGCAGTACTTC.

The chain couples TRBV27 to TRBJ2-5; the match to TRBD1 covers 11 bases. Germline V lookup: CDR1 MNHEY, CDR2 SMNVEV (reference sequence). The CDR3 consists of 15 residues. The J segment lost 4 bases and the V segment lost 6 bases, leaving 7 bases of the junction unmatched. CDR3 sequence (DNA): TGTGCCAGCAGCCCGCGGACAGGGGGCCGAGAGACCCAGTACTTC. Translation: CASSPRTGGRETQYF.

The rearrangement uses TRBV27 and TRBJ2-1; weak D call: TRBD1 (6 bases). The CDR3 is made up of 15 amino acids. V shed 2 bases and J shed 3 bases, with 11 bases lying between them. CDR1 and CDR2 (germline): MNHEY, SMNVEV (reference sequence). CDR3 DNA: TGTGCCAGCAGTTTACCTCAGACAGGCTACAATGAGCAGTTCTTC. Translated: CASSLPQTGYNEQFF.

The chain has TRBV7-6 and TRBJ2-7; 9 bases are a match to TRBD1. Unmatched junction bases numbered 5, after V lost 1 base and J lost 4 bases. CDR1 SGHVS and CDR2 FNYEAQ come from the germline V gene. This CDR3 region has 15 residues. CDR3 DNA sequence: TGTGCCAGCAGCTTAGGCGGGACAGGGACATACGAGCAGTACTTC. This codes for CASSLGGTGTYEQYF.

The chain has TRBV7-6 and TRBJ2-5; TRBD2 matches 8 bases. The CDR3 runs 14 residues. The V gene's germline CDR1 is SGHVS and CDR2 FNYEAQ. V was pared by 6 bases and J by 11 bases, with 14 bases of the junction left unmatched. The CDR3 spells CASSSGTSTGEQYF. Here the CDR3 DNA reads TGTGCCAGCAGTTCCGGGACTAGTACGGGGGAGCAGTACTTC.

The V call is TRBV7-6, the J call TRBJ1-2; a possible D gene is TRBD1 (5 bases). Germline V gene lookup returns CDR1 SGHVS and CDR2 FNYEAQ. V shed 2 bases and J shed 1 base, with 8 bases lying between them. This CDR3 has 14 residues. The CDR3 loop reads CASSLFRGNYGYTF. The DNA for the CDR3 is TGTGCCAGCAGCTTATTTAGGGGTAACTATGGCTACACCTTC.

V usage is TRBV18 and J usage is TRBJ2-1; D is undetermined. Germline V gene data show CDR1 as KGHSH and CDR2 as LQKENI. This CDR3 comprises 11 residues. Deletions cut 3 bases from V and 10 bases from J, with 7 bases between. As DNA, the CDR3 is TGTGCCAGCTCACCTGATGAGGAGCAGTTCTTC. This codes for CASSPDEEQFF.

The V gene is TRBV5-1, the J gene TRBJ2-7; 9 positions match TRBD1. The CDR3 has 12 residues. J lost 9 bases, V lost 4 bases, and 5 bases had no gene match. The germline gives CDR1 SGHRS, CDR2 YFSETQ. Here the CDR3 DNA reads TGCGCCAGCAGCACGGGACAGGGACGGCAGTACTTC. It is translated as CASSTGQGRQYF. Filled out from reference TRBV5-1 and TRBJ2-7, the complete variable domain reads KAGVTQTPRYLIKTRGQQVTLSCSPISGHRSVSWYQQTPGQGLQFLFEYFSETQRNKGNFPGRFSGRQFSNSRSEMNVSTLELGDSALYLCASSTGQGRQYFGPGTRLTVT.